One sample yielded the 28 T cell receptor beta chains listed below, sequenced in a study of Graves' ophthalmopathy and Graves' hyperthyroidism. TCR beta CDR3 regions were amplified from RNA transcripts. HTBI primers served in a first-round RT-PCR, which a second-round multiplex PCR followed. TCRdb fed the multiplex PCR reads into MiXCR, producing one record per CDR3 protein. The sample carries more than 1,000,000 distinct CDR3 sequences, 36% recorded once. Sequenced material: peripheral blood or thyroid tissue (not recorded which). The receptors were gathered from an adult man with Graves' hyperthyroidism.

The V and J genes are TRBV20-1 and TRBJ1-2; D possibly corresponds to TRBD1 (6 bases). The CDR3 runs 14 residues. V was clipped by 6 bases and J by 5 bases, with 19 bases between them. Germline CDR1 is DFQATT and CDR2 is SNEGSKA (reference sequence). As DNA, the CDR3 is TGCAGTGCAACCGGACAAGTCCAGGGGTATGGCTACACCTTC. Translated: CSATGQVQGYGYTF.

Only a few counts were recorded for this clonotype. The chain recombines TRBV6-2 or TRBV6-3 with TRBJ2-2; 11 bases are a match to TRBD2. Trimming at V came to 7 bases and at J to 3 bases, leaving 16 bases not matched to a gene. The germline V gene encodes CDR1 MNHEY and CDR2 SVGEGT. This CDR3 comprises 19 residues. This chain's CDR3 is CASTVSALAGGYYTGELFF. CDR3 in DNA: TGTGCCAGCACAGTCAGCGCCCTAGCGGGGGGCTACTACACCGGGGAGCTGTTTTTT.

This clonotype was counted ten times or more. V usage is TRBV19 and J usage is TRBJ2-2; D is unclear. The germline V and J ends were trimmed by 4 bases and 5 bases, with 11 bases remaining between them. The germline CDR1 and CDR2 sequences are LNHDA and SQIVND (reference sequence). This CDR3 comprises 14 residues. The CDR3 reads CASSRVDWTGELFF. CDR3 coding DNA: TGTGCCAGTAGTAGGGTTGATTGGACCGGGGAGCTGTTTTTT.

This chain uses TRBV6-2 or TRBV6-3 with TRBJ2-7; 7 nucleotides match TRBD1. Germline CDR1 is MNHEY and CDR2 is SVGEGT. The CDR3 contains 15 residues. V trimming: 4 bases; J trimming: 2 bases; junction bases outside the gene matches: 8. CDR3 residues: CASSSRQGFPYEQYF. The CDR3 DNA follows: TGTGCCAGCAGTTCCAGACAGGGATTTCCCTACGAGCAGTACTTC.

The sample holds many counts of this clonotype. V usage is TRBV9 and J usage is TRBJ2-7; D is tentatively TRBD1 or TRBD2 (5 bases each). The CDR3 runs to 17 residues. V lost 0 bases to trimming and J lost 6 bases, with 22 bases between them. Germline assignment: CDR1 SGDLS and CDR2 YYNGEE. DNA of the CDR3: TGTGCCAGCAGCGTAGGGTTGGCAGGGAGTGACGGTCCCGAGCAGTACTTC. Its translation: CASSVGLAGSDGPEQYF.

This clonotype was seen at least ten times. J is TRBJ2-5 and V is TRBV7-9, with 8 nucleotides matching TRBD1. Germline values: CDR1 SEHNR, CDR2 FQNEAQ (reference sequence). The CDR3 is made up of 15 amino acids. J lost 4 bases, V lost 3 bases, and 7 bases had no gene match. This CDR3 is CASSFTGQGRETQYF. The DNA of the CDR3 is TGTGCCAGCAGCTTTACCGGACAGGGACGAGAGACCCAGTACTTC.

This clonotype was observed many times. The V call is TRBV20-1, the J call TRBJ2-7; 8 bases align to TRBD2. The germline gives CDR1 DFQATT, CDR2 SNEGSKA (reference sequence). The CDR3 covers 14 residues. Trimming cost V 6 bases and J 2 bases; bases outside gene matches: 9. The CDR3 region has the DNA TGCAGTGCGGCACGACTAGCGAGCACCTACGAGCAGTACTTC. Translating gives CSAARLASTYEQYF.

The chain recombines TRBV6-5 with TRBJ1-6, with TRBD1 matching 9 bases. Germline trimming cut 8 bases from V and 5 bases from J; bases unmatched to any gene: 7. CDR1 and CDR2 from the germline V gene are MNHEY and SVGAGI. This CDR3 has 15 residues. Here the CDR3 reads CASWTGETNNSPLHF. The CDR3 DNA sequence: TGTGCCAGCTGGACAGGGGAGACAAATAATTCACCCCTCCACTTT.

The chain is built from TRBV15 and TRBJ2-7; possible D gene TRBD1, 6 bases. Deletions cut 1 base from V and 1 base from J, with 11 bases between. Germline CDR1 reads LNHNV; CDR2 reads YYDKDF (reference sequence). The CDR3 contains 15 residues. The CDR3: CATSRGGLGSYEQYF. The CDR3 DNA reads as TGTGCCACCAGCAGAGGGGGGCTGGGGTCCTACGAGCAGTACTTC.

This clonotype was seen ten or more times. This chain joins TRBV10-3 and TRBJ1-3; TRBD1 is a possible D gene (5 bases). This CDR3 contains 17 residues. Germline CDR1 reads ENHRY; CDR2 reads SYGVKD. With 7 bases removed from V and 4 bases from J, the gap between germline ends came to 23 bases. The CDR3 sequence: CAIKNGTSRRQGNTIYF. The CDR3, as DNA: TGTGCCATCAAGAACGGGACTTCTCGGCGACAAGGAAACACCATATATTTT.

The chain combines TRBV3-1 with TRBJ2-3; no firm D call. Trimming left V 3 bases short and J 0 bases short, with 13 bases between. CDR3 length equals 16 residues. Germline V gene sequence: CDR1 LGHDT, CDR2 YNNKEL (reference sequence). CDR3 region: CASSQDVVASTDTQYF. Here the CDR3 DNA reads TGTGCCAGCAGCCAGGATGTCGTGGCTAGCACAGATACGCAGTATTTT.

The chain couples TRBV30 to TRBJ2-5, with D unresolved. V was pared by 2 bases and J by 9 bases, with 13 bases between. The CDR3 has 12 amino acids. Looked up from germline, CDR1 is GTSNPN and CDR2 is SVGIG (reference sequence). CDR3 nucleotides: TGTGCCTGGAGTTTAGGTTTAGGCGCCCAGTACTTC. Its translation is CAWSLGLGAQYF.

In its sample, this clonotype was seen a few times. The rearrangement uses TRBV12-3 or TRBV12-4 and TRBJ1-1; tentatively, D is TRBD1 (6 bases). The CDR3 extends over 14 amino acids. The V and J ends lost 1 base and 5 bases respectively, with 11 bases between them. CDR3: CASSLGGGHTEAFF. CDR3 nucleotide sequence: TGTGCCAGCAGTTTAGGGGGGGGGCATACTGAAGCTTTCTTT.

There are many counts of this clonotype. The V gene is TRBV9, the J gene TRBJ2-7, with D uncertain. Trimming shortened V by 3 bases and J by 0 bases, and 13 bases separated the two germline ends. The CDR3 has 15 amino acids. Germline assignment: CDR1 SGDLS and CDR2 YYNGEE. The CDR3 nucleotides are TGTGCCAGCAGCGAGGGCCCAGGTCTCTCCTACGAGCAGTACTTC. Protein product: CASSEGPGLSYEQYF.

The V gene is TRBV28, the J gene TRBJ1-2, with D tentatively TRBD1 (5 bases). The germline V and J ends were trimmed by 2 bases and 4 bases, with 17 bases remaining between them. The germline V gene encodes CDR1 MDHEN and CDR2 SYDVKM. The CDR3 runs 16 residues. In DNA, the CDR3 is TGTGCCAGCAGTTTAGTCGCGGGGGACGAGGGCTATGGCTACACCTTC. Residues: CASSLVAGDEGYGYTF.

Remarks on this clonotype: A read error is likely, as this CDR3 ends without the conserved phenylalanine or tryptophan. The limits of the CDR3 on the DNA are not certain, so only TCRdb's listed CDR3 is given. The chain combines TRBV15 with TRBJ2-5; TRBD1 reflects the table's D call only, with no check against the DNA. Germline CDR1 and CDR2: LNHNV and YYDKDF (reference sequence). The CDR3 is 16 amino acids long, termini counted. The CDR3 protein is CATSIGQGNNGYTFGS.

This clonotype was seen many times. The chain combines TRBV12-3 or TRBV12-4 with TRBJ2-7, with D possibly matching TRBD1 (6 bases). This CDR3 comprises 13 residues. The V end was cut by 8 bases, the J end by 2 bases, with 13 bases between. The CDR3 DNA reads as TGTGCCAGCGGCCGGGACACAGCCTACGAGCAGTACTTC. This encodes CASGRDTAYEQYF.

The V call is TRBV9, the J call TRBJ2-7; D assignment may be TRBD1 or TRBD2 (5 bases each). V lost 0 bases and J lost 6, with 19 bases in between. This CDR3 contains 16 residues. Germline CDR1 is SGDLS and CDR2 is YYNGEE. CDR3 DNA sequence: TGTGCCAGCAGCGTAGTACCCGGGACGGATGCCTCCGAGCAGTACTTC. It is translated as CASSVVPGTDASEQYF.

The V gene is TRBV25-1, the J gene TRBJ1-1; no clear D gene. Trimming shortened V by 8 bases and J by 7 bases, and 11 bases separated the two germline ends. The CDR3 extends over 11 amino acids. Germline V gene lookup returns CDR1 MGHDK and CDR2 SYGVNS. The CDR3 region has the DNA TGTGCCAGCGCGGGAGGGATTGAAGCTTTCTTT. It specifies CASAGGIEAFF. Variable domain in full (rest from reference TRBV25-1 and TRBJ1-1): EADIYQTPRYLVIGTGKKITLECSQTMGHDKMYWYQQDPGMELHLIHYSYGVNSTEKGDLSSESTVSRIRTEHFPLTLESARPSHTSQYLCASAGGIEAFFGQGTRLTVV.

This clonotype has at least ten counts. The CDR3 DNA is TGTGCCAGCAGCTTAGACCGCCGAGACTACACCTTC. Its protein is CASSLDRRDYTF. V gene TRBV13 combines with J gene TRBJ1-2; no definite D call. The CDR3 is 12 residues long. Looked up from germline, CDR1 is PRHDT and CDR2 is FYEKMQ (reference sequence). Trimming cost V 1 base and J 10 bases, with 10 bases left between them. Full variable domain (missing parts from reference TRBV13 and TRBJ1-2): AAGVIQSPRHLIKEKRETATLKCYPIPRHDTVYWYQQGPGQDPQFLISFYEKMQSDKGSIPDRFSAQQFSDYHSELNMSSLELGDSALYFCASSLDRRDYTFGSGTRLTVV.

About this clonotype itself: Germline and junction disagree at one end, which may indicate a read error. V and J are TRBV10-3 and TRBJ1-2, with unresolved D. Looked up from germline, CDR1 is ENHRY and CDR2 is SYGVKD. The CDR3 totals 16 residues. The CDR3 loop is CASSESQSVGGYGYTF. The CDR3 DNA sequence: TGTGCCAGCAGTGAATCCCAGTCAGTGGGTGGCTATGGCTACACCTTC.

CDR3 sequence: CAWSVGTAYEQYF. CDR3 in DNA: TGTGCCTGGAGTGTAGGGACAGCCTACGAGCAGTACTTC. This chain uses TRBV30 with TRBJ2-7, with TRBD1 identical over 7 bases. J gave up 2 bases and V 0 bases, and 1 base lay outside the gene matches. The CDR3 contains 13 residues. Germline V CDR1 and CDR2: GTSNPN, SVGIG (reference sequence). The variable domain in full, with the rest retrieved from reference TRBV30 and TRBJ2-7, is SQTIHQWPATLVQPVGSPLSLECTVEGTSNPNLYWYRQAAGRGLQLLFYSVGIGQISSEVPQNLSASRPQDRQFILSSKKLLLSDSGFYLCAWSVGTAYEQYFGPGTRLTVT.

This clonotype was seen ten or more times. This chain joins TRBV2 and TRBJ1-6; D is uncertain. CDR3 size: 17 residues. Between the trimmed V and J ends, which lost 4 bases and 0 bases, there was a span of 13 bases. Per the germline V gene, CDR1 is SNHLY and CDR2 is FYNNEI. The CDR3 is CASSAEFGSSYNSPLHF. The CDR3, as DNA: TGTGCCAGCAGTGCAGAATTCGGAAGCTCCTATAATTCACCCCTCCACTTT.

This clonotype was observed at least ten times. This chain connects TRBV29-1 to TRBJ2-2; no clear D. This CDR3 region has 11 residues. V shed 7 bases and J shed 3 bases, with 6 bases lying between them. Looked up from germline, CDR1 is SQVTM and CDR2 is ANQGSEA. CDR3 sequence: CSATHTGELFF. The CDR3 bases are TGCAGCGCGACCCACACCGGGGAGCTGTTTTTT.

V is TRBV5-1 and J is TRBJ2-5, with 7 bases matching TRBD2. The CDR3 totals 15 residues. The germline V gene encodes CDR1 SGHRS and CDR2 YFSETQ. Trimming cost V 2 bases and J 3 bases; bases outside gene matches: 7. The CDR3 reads CASSFGGGTKETQYF. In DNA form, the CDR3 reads TGCGCCAGCAGCTTCGGGGGAGGGACCAAAGAGACCCAGTACTTC.

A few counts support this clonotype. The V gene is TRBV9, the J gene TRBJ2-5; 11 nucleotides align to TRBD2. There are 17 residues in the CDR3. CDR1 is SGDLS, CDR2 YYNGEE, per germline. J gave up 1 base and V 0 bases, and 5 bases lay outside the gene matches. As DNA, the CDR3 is TGTGCCAGCAGCGTAGATACTAGCGGGGGCTCCCAAGAGACCCAGTACTTC. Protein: CASSVDTSGGSQETQYF.

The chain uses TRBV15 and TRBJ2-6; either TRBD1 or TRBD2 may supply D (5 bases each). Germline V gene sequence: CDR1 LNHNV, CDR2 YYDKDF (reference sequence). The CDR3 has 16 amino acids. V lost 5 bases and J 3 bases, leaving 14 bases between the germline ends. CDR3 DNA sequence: TGTGCCACCAGCCCGGGACGGGCAAGTGGGGCCAACGTCCTGACTTTC. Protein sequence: CATSPGRASGANVLTF.

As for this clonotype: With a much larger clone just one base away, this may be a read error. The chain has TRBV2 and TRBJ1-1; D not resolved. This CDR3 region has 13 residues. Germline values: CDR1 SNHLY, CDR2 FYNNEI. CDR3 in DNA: TGTGCCATCAGTGATGATGGGAACACTGAAGCTTTCTTT. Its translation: CAISDDGNTEAFF.